Given below is one T cell receptor (beta chain) in context. Its cognate antigen is unknown. What was amplified from RNA transcripts were TCR beta CDR3 regions. Researchers ran a first-round RT-PCR on the TCR CDR3 using the HTBI primer set. TCRdb called the multiplex PCR reads again in MiXCR, with one record for every CDR3 protein. The sample consists of a few hundred thousand distinct CDR3 sequences, approximately 22% of them appearing once. Used for diagnoses were clinical symptoms, serum thyroxine and TRAb, thyroid ultrasound and orbital computed tomography. The data belong to a study of T cells in Graves' hyperthyroidism and ophthalmopathy. General observations from the study: Ophthalmopathy and stable hyperthyroidism were separated by a 13 V-J model. The model predicted ophthalmopathy a median around seven months before onset.

V lost 5 bases and J lost 4; bases outside the gene matches: 8. The CDR3 extends over 15 amino acids. The V gene's germline CDR1 is SEHNR and CDR2 FQNEAQ (reference sequence). This chain uses TRBV7-9 with TRBJ2-7; 10 nucleotides align to TRBD2. The TCR originated in a woman aged 70-85 years with Graves' ophthalmopathy. Sequencing used blood. CDR3 coding DNA: TGTGCCAGCAGCGATTTAAGCGGGAGGGTGTACGAGCAGTACTTC. Its protein is CASSDLSGRVYEQYF.